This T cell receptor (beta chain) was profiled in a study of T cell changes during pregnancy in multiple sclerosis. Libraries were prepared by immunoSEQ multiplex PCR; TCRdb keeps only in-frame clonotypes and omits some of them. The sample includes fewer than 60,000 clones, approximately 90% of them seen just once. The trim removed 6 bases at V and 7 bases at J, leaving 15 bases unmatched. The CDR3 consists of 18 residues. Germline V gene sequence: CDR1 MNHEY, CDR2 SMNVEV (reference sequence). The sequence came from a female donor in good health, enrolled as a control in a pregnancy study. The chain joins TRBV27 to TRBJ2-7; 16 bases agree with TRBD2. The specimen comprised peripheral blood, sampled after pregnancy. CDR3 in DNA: TGTGCCAGCAGCCCGGGACTAGCGGGAGGGCCGCCCCGAGGTGAGCAGTACTTC. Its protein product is CASSPGLAGGPPRGEQYF.